These 18 T cell receptor beta chains share one sample of origin, sequenced in a study. MiXCR, applied by TCRdb to the 5' RACE reads, yields one record per CDR3 protein. The sample shows around 30,000 distinct CDR3 sequences, under 30% of them seen only once. The source material was naive CD4+ T cells sorted from a lymph node. Described subset: naive CD4+ T cells, CD4+CD45RA+CD25-. Receptors originate from a female donor with breast cancer.

Only a few counts were recorded for this clonotype. The rearrangement joins TRBV9 to TRBJ2-3, with D possibly being TRBD2 (6 bases). V was clipped by 0 bases and J by 7 bases, with 27 bases between them. The V gene's germline CDR1 is SGDLS and CDR2 YYNGEE. This CDR3 contains 19 residues. The CDR3 region has the DNA TGTGCCAGCAGCGTAGCTCAAGGAAACCGGGACTCCGGAATTCATACGCAGTATTTT. Protein sequence: CASSVAQGNRDSGIHTQYF.

Ten or more counts support this clonotype. CDR3 sequence reads: CASSFLGGRELFF. For the CDR3, the DNA is TGTGCCAGCAGCTTTTTAGGGGGCCGGGAGCTGTTTTTT. The V and J genes are TRBV7-2 and TRBJ2-2; TRBD1 matches 7 bases. Germline CDR1 reads SGHTA; CDR2 reads FQGNSA. Trimming cost V 3 bases and J 9 bases; bases outside gene matches: 4. CDR3 length: 13 amino acids.

The chain uses TRBV27 and TRBJ2-2; D uncertain. Trimming removed 3 bases from V and 4 bases from J, with 6 bases in between. Germline V gene lookup returns CDR1 MNHEY and CDR2 SMNVEV (reference sequence). CDR3 size: 13 residues. The CDR3 protein is CASSFPGTGELFF. CDR3 coding DNA: TGTGCCAGCAGTTTCCCGGGCACCGGGGAGCTGTTTTTT.

This clonotype was detected only a few times. The chain recombines TRBV7-2 with TRBJ2-1, with 8 bases fitting TRBD2. CDR1 is SGHTA, CDR2 FQGNSA, per germline. V shed 2 bases, J shed 7 bases, and the junction held 7 bases outside the gene matches. The length of the CDR3 is 15 residues. The CDR3 nucleotides are TGTGCCAGCAGCTTATTGTCGGGAGGGCGGAATGAGCAGTTCTTC. This encodes CASSLLSGGRNEQFF.

With respect to this clonotype: As the CDR3 is not closed by the conserved phenylalanine or tryptophan, this likely results from a read error. The chain uses TRBV5-1 and TRBJ2-5; D is unclear. Deletions cut 0 bases from V and 3 bases from J, with 6 bases between. The germline CDR1 and CDR2 sequences are SGHRS and YFSETQ. The CDR3 spans 13 residues. In DNA form, the CDR3 reads TGCGCCAGCAGCTTGGCCTTGGAAGAGACCCAGTACTAC. Translating it yields CASSLALEETQYY.

This clonotype occurred many times. This chain links TRBV5-1 with TRBJ1-6, with 7 bases aligning to TRBD1. The CDR3 sequence is 15 residues long. The junction had 5 bases not matched to a gene; V was cut back by 1 base and J by 7 bases. Germline CDR1 and CDR2: SGHRS and YFSETQ. The CDR3 DNA reads TGCGCCAGCAGCTTGCGACAGGGACGAAATTCACCCCTCCACTTT. Its translation: CASSLRQGRNSPLHF.

The chain uses TRBV28 and TRBJ2-1; 12 bases agree with TRBD2. Germline V gene data show CDR1 as MDHEN and CDR2 as SYDVKM. CDR3 size: 16 residues. V shed 5 bases, J shed 6 bases, and the junction held 8 bases outside the gene matches. The CDR3 DNA reads as TGTGCCAGCAGTCGGACTAGCGGGACGTGGGGCAATGAGCAGTTCTTC. This translates into CASSRTSGTWGNEQFF. Based on the CDR3 plus reference TRBV28 and TRBJ2-1, the full variable domain is DVKVTQSSRYLVKRTGEKVFLECVQDMDHENMFWYRQDPGLGLRLIYFSYDVKMKEKGDIPEGYSVSREKKERFSLILESASTNQTSMYLCASSRTSGTWGNEQFFGPGTRLTVL.

The table lists this clonotype with a few counts. The chain has TRBV6-2 or TRBV6-3 and TRBJ2-1; 8 bases map to TRBD1. V lost 6 bases, J lost 7 bases, and 11 bases stayed unmatched. The CDR3 loop spans 15 amino acids. In germline, CDR1 is MNHEY, CDR2 SVGEGT. The CDR3 sequence: CASSSERQGRNEQFF. CDR3 in DNA: TGTGCCAGCAGCTCAGAAAGACAGGGGCGAAATGAGCAGTTCTTC.

The chain is built from TRBV28 and TRBJ1-3; D ambiguous. The CDR3 contains 15 residues. Germline CDR1 MDHEN, CDR2 SYDVKM. V was cut by 5 bases and J by 3 bases, with 14 bases left in between. Here the CDR3 DNA reads TGTGCCAGCAGTCACACCGGACCCTATGGAAACACCATATATTTT. Protein sequence: CASSHTGPYGNTIYF.

This chain connects TRBV12-3 or TRBV12-4 to TRBJ1-1; 10 positions agree with TRBD1. Losses at the gene ends were 9 bases for V and 11 bases for J; bases not matched to a gene: 18. The CDR3 runs 15 residues. In DNA form, the CDR3 reads TGTGCCAGTAGTGGGGTTGTCGGGACAGGGGAGGACGCTTTCTTT. This translates into CASSGVVGTGEDAFF.

A few counts support this clonotype. J is TRBJ2-7 and V is TRBV20-1; 12 bases are a match to TRBD2. The V gene's germline CDR1 is DFQATT and CDR2 SNEGSKA (reference sequence). The CDR3 extends over 17 amino acids. V was pared by 3 bases and J by 2 bases, with 11 bases of the junction left unmatched. CDR3 coding DNA: TGCAGTGCTAGGGACAGGACTAGCGGGACCGTCACCTACGAGCAGTACTTC. Amino acid sequence: CSARDRTSGTVTYEQYF.

A note on this clonotype: Being one base from a much bigger clone, this may be a read error. The genes are TRBV6-5 and TRBJ1-3; D gene uncertain. This CDR3 has 14 amino acids. Germline V CDR1 and CDR2: MNHEY, SVGAGI. CDR3 protein: CTSSEQSSGNTIYF. The CDR3 bases are TGTACCAGCAGTGAACAGAGCTCTGGAAACACCATATATTTT.

The CDR3: CASSIRPATEGTGVAALHF. CDR3 nucleotide sequence: TGTGCCAGCAGCATCCGTCCGGCTACGGAAGGGACAGGGGTTGCGGCCCTCCACTTT. This chain links TRBV5-5 with TRBJ1-6, with TRBD1 matching over 10 bases. Trimming took 4 bases from V and 14 from J; bases not matched to a gene: 24. The germline gives CDR1 SGHKS, CDR2 YYEKEE (reference sequence). The CDR3 spans 19 residues.

In its sample, this clonotype was seen a few times. The rearrangement links TRBV7-3 to TRBJ1-1, with D possibly TRBD1 on 6 matching bases. Trimming removed 1 base at V and 3 bases at J, with 18 bases between. The germline gives CDR1 SGHTA, CDR2 FQGTGA. CDR3 length: 17 residues. For the CDR3, the DNA is TGTGCCAGCAGCTTAAAGCCACTACAGGGCCGCCACACTGAAGCTTTCTTT. It is translated as CASSLKPLQGRHTEAFF.

Details on this clonotype: This may stem from a read error, because a much larger clone lies one nucleotide away. V and J are TRBV20-1 and TRBJ1-1; maybe TRBD1 (6 bases). V lost 6 bases to trimming and J lost 5 bases, with 22 bases between them. CDR3 length: 15 residues. Germline loops: CDR1 DFQATT, CDR2 SNEGSKA (reference sequence). Written as DNA, the CDR3 is TGCAGTGCCGAGGACAGTACTACCAGTGAGACTGAAGCTTTCTTT. It yields the protein CSAEDSTTSETEAFF.

By frequency in the sample, this clonotype is medium-sized. The chain employs TRBV6-2 or TRBV6-3 and TRBJ2-3; D remains unclear. The CDR3 is made up of 12 amino acids. The V and J ends lost 6 bases and 11 bases respectively, with 15 bases between them. Germline loops: CDR1 MNHEY, CDR2 SVGEGT. The CDR3 here is CASSSTLRGQYF. CDR3 nucleotides: TGTGCCAGCAGCTCGACGCTTCGAGGGCAGTATTTT.

As regards this clonotype: A much larger clone differs by one base, so this may be a read error. The chain employs TRBV7-2 and TRBJ2-2, with 7 bases identical to TRBD2. Germline-derived CDR1 and CDR2 are SGHTA and FQGNSA. V shed 2 bases, J shed 8 bases, and the junction held 8 bases outside the gene matches. CDR3 length: 15 amino acids. The CDR3 DNA is TGTGCCAGCAGCTTATCCGGACTAGGTGTAGGGGAGCTGTTTTTT. Translating gives CASSLSGLGVGELFF.

This clonotype was picked up a small number of times. The V gene is TRBV4-2, the J gene TRBJ1-3; 9 nucleotides match TRBD1. V dropped 0 bases and J dropped 0; count of bases not matched to a gene: 3. The CDR3 covers 17 residues. The germline V gene has CDR1 LGHNA and CDR2 YNFKEQ. Here the CDR3 reads CASSQDRGQGSGNTIYF. The CDR3 DNA follows: TGTGCCAGCAGCCAAGATAGGGGACAGGGCTCTGGAAACACCATATATTTT.